Below are 25 T cell receptor beta chains sequenced from a single sample in a study of blood T cell repertoires in COVID-19. TCRdb keeps only in-frame clones here, not all; method: immunoSEQ multiplex PCR. Here the sample spans about 220,000 clones, 80% to 90% being singletons. The sequencing input was peripheral blood. The receptors originated from a woman between 70 and 85 years old with acute or convalescent COVID-19.

V gene TRBV6-5 combines with J gene TRBJ2-7; 10 bases fit TRBD2. Germline V gene sequence: CDR1 MNHEY, CDR2 SVGAGI. J lost 3 bases, V lost 6 bases, and 8 bases had no gene match. The CDR3 consists of 15 residues. CDR3 nucleotides: TGTGCCAGCAGCCCCGGACTAGCGGAGATCTACGAGCAGTACTTC. Translating gives CASSPGLAEIYEQYF.

The J gene is TRBJ1-5, the V gene TRBV10-3; D is uncertain. The CDR3 length is 13 residues. Germline V gene lookup returns CDR1 ENHRY and CDR2 SYGVKD. Trimming cost V 0 bases and J 6 bases, with 6 bases left between them. The CDR3: CAISESRSQPQHF. The CDR3 DNA reads as TGTGCCATCAGTGAGTCGAGGAGTCAGCCCCAGCATTTT.

The V call is TRBV3-1 (or the pseudogene TRBV3-2), the J call TRBJ2-7; 9 bases are shared with TRBD1. Trimming at V came to 4 bases and at J to 7 bases, leaving 11 bases not matched to a gene. CDR3 size: 15 residues. Germline CDR1 is LGHDT and CDR2 is YNNKEL (reference sequence). This CDR3 is CASSPLDRGKGEQYF. Here the CDR3 DNA reads TGTGCCAGCAGCCCATTAGACAGGGGGAAAGGGGAGCAGTACTTC.

V usage is TRBV5-1 and J usage is TRBJ2-2; perhaps TRBD1 as D (6 bases). Deletions cut 3 bases from V and 3 bases from J, with 15 bases between. The germline V gene has CDR1 SGHRS and CDR2 YFSETQ. CDR3 length: 16 amino acids. CDR3 protein: CASSYPDSSDTGELFF. The DNA for the CDR3 is TGCGCCAGCAGCTACCCGGACAGTTCCGACACCGGGGAGCTGTTTTTT.

This chain connects TRBV5-1 to TRBJ2-5, with TRBD1 matching over 7 bases. This CDR3 comprises 13 residues. After removal of 7 bases from V and 1 base from J, the junction contained 4 bases not matched to a gene. CDR1 is SGHRS, CDR2 YFSETQ, per germline. The CDR3 DNA follows: TGCGCCAGCCGATGGACAGGCCAAGAGACCCAGTACTTC. Translating it yields CASRWTGQETQYF.

This clone came up once. This sequence joins TRBV4-1 and TRBJ2-7, with TRBD1 as a possible D gene (6 bases). Germline values: CDR1 MGHRA, CDR2 YSYEKL. CDR3 length: 13 amino acids. V shed 0 bases and J shed 12 bases, with 15 bases lying between them. CDR3 protein: CASSQEGSNRVYF. CDR3 coding DNA: TGCGCCAGCAGCCAAGAAGGTTCAAACAGGGTGTACTTC.

This chain uses TRBV7-6 with TRBJ1-4; TRBD1 is a possible D gene (6 bases). Germline values: CDR1 SGHVS, CDR2 FNYEAQ. V lost 1 base, J lost 5 bases, and 11 bases lay in between. CDR3 size: 15 residues. Here the CDR3 reads CASSLERGGNEKLFF. The CDR3 bases are TGTGCCAGCAGCTTAGAAAGGGGGGGCAATGAAAAACTGTTTTTT.

The rearrangement joins TRBV6-1 to TRBJ1-2; D is perhaps TRBD1 (5 bases). This CDR3 has 14 amino acids. V dropped 2 bases and J dropped 8 bases, with 15 bases sitting between them. CDR1 is MNHNS and CDR2 is SASEGT in the germline V gene. CDR3 sequence reads: CASSETPGLRGYTF. CDR3 bases: TGTGCCAGCAGTGAAACCCCAGGGTTACGGGGCTACACCTTC.

The chain is built from TRBV27 and TRBJ1-3, with unresolved D. The CDR3 has 15 residues. Trimming took off 6 bases at V and 4 bases at J, with 16 bases between the two ends. CDR1 and CDR2 from the germline V gene are MNHEY and SMNVEV (reference sequence). Here the CDR3 reads CASSIGLGIGNTIYF. For the CDR3, the DNA is TGTGCCAGCAGCATAGGACTGGGGATCGGAAACACCATATATTTT.

The chain employs TRBV18 and TRBJ1-1; no definite D call. The CDR3 is 13 amino acids. CDR1 KGHSH and CDR2 LQKENI come from the germline V gene. V lost 5 bases and J lost 4, with 11 bases in between. This chain's CDR3 is CASSSAGITEAFF. The CDR3 DNA sequence: TGTGCCAGCTCATCGGCAGGAATCACTGAAGCTTTCTTT.

This chain connects TRBV12-3 or TRBV12-4 to TRBJ1-2; 7 nucleotides match TRBD1. Unmatched junction bases numbered 4, after V lost 5 bases and J lost 4 bases. The length of the CDR3 is 13 residues. CDR3 DNA: TGTGCCAGCAGTCCATGGGACAGCTATGGCTACACCTTC. Amino acids: CASSPWDSYGYTF.

The genes are TRBV2 and TRBJ1-4, with D tentatively TRBD1 (6 bases). The CDR3 length is 15 residues. Germline CDR1 SNHLY, CDR2 FYNNEI. The V end lost 6 bases, the J end lost 3 bases, and 14 bases lay between the germline ends. CDR3 DNA sequence: TGTGCCAGCAGCGGGACACCCTGGGCTAATGAAAAACTGTTTTTT. Translated, it gives CASSGTPWANEKLFF.

The CDR3 region has the DNA TGTGCCAGCAGCCAAACCGGACAACCAGCGGGTGAAGCTTTCTTT. Amino acids: CASSQTGQPAGEAFF. The J gene is TRBJ1-1, the V gene TRBV3-1 (or the pseudogene TRBV3-2); D is possibly TRBD1 (5 bases). The length of the CDR3 is 15 residues. Germline lookup yields CDR1 LGHDT and CDR2 YNNKEL (reference sequence). V shed 2 bases and J shed 7 bases, with 17 bases lying between them.

This clone was seen many times. The chain employs TRBV5-1 and TRBJ1-4; 10 bases match TRBD1. This CDR3 is 16 amino acids long. Per the germline V gene, CDR1 is SGHRS and CDR2 is YFSETQ. Trimming cost V 3 bases and J 1 base; bases outside gene matches: 3. CDR3 DNA sequence: TGCGCCAGCAGCTCGGGACAGGGGATAACTAATGAAAAACTGTTTTTT. Residues: CASSSGQGITNEKLFF.

J is TRBJ2-7 and V is TRBV6-5; 10 bases are shared with TRBD1. Germline CDR1 MNHEY, CDR2 SVGAGI. This CDR3 has 15 amino acids. J gave up 0 bases and V 7 bases, and 6 bases lay outside the gene matches. The CDR3 nucleotides are TGTGCCAGCAATAGGGACAGGGGTAGCTCCTACGAGCAGTACTTC. Translating gives CASNRDRGSSYEQYF.

The V gene is TRBV5-4, the J gene TRBJ2-7, with TRBD2 matching over 9 bases. The CDR3 has 17 amino acids. Per the germline V gene, CDR1 is SGHNT and CDR2 is YYREEE (reference sequence). V was pared by 4 bases and J by 1 base, with 12 bases of the junction left unmatched. The CDR3 here is CASSPRLAGGRSYEQYF. CDR3 nucleotides: TGTGCCAGCAGCCCCCGACTTGCGGGGGGGCGTTCCTACGAGCAGTACTTC.

J is TRBJ2-4 and V is TRBV5-5; D gene unclear. V was shortened by 0 bases and J by 8 bases, with 12 bases between the two germline ends. Germline values: CDR1 SGHKS, CDR2 YYEKEE (reference sequence). The CDR3 is 14 residues long. CDR3 sequence reads: CASSLDFGQYIQYF. The DNA for the CDR3 is TGTGCCAGCAGCTTGGATTTTGGTCAGTACATTCAGTACTTC.

The chain links TRBV28 to TRBJ2-7; tentatively, D is TRBD2 (6 bases). CDR1 MDHEN and CDR2 SYDVKM come from the germline V gene. V lost 8 bases to trimming and J lost 0 bases, with 14 bases between them. This CDR3 is 14 amino acids long. The CDR3: CASVRGGHSYEQYF. In DNA form, the CDR3 reads TGTGCCAGCGTGCGGGGCGGCCACTCCTACGAGCAGTACTTC.

This chain links TRBV9 with TRBJ1-3; tentative D call: TRBD1 (5 bases). The V gene's germline CDR1 is SGDLS and CDR2 YYNGEE. CDR3 length: 16 amino acids. V lost 3 bases to trimming and J lost 0 bases, with 13 bases between them. The DNA of the CDR3 is TGTGCCAGCAGCGCGGGGGACGGAAGCTCTGGAAACACCATATATTTT. Translation gives CASSAGDGSSGNTIYF.

This clone turned up a few times. Distinct nucleotide sequences in the sample also encode this CDR3. Written as DNA, the CDR3 is TGTGCCAGCAGCTTAGGACAGGGGGCAACTGAAGCTTTCTTT. This codes for CASSLGQGATEAFF. V usage is TRBV5-6 and J usage is TRBJ1-1; 11 bases are shared with TRBD1. After removal of 2 bases from V and 5 bases from J, the junction contained 2 bases not matched to a gene. This CDR3 has 14 residues. From germline, CDR1 is SGHDT and CDR2 YYEEEE.

The rearrangement uses TRBV13 and TRBJ1-2; 8 nucleotides align to TRBD1. CDR1 and CDR2 (germline): PRHDT, FYEKMQ (reference sequence). The junction had 6 bases not matched to a gene; V was cut back by 5 bases and J by 4 bases. This CDR3 has 14 amino acids. The CDR3 reads CASSLRTGIYGYTF. The CDR3 coding sequence is TGTGCCAGCAGCCTGAGGACAGGGATCTATGGCTACACCTTC.

The chain couples TRBV4-2 to TRBJ1-2; 8 bases map to TRBD1. The CDR3 is made up of 15 amino acids. V gave up 7 bases and J gave up 5 bases; unmatched junction bases: 12. Germline CDR1 reads LGHNA; CDR2 reads YNFKEQ. CDR3 loop: CASNNPGQEAYGYTF. The CDR3 DNA reads TGTGCCAGCAACAATCCGGGACAGGAGGCTTATGGCTACACCTTC.

This chain links TRBV10-3 with TRBJ1-4; D perhaps matches TRBD1 (6 bases). Trimming shortened V by 5 bases and J by 4 bases, and 14 bases separated the two germline ends. This CDR3 region has 15 residues. Per germline, CDR1 ENHRY and CDR2 SYGVKD. The CDR3 DNA follows: TGTGCCATCAGTACGGGGGGCCGTCTTAATGAAAAACTGTTTTTT. This sequence encodes CAISTGGRLNEKLFF.

V gene TRBV27 combines with J gene TRBJ2-7; 8 bases agree with TRBD1. V lost 5 bases and J lost 3; bases outside the gene matches: 9. This CDR3 contains 15 residues. Germline V gene data show CDR1 as MNHEY and CDR2 as SMNVEV (reference sequence). CDR3 nucleotide sequence: TGTGCCAGCAGTCCTACCCGGACAGGGCGCTACGAGCAGTACTTC. Protein sequence: CASSPTRTGRYEQYF.

The CDR3 bases are TGTGCCAGCAGCCCGGTGTGGAATGAGCAGTTCTTC. It yields the protein CASSPVWNEQFF. The genes are TRBV3-1 (or the pseudogene TRBV3-2) and TRBJ2-1, with no clear D. CDR3 length: 12 amino acids. V was shortened by 4 bases and J by 7 bases, with 8 bases between the two germline ends. Germline CDR1 reads LGHDT; CDR2 reads YNNKEL (reference sequence).